This TCR beta chain was recovered during a study of T cell changes during pregnancy in multiple sclerosis (dated 2019 in TCRdb). Turning to the overall study: Changes in the T cell repertoire over the course of pregnancy were examined in this study in women with multiple sclerosis.

Libraries were made using the immunoSEQ multiplex PCR assay. TCRdb carries this immuneACCESS record with in-frame sequences only. Its versions omit some clonotypes, under half of them owing to an unresolved V gene in the studies checked, with the rest unexplained. The sample table contains almost 50,000 clones; only one count was recorded for about 90% of them. Together, the top ten hold roughly 10% of the sample. From a lookup of the germline V gene (reference sequence), CDR1 and CDR2 are PRHDT and FYEKMQ. Including the terminal cysteine and phenylalanine, the CDR3 comprises 12 residues. The CDR3 DNA has 36 bases and is translated from base 1. V loses 4 bases of germline sequence and J loses 7 bases, and the interval between the two ends is 7 bases. Points on this clone: It has no known antigen specificity. Base qualities are not recorded, but no much larger clone differs from it by a single base.

The sequence was obtained from a female donor with multiple sclerosis, enrolled in a pregnancy study. The sample here was CD8+ T cells from peripheral blood mononuclear cells, taken after pregnancy. Recombination linked TRBV13 to TRBJ1-4; no D segment can be confidently identified. CDR3 reads: CASSSGSEKLFF. Here is the DNA: TGTGCCAGCAGCTCGGGGAGTGAAAAACTGTTTTTT. The entire variable domain, with the stretches around the CDR3 drawn from the reference TRBV13 and TRBJ1-4 proteins, is AAGVIQSPRHLIKEKRETATLKCYPIPRHDTVYWYQQGPGQDPQFLISFYEKMQSDKGSIPDRFSAQQFSDYHSELNMSSLELGDSALYFCASSSGSEKLFFGSGTQLSVL.